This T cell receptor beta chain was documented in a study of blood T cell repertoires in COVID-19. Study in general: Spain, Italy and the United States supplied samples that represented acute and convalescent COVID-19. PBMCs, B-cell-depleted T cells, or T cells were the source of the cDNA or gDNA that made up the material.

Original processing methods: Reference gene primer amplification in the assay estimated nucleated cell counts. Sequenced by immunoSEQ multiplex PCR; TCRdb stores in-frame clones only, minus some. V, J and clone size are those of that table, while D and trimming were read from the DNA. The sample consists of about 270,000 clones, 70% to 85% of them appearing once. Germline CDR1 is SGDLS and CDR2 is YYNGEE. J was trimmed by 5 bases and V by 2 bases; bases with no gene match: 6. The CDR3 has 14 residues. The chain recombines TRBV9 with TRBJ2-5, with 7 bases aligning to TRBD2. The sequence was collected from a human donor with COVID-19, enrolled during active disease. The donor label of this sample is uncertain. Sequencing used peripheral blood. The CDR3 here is CASSVRGSHETQYF. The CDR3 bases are TGTGCCAGCAGCGTTCGCGGGAGCCACGAGACCCAGTACTTC.